This T cell receptor beta chain was recovered during a study of blood T cell repertoires in COVID-19. Study-wide background: The cDNA or gDNA used as material had been derived from T cells, B-cell-depleted T cells, or PBMCs.

Clones were sequenced by immunoSEQ multiplex PCR, and TCRdb holds only the in-frame ones, with some missing. Here the sample spans 120,000 to 150,000 clones, around 80% being singletons. The specimen sequenced was peripheral blood. The sequence was collected from a woman aged 80 or over in a cohort sampled during active or convalescent COVID-19.

The CDR3 DNA reads as TGTGCCAGTAGTAGACTCATGGACACTGAAGCTTTCTTT. Amino acids: CASSRLMDTEAFF. V and J are TRBV19 and TRBJ1-1, with no clear D. The germline CDR1 and CDR2 sequences are LNHDA and SQIVND (reference sequence). This CDR3 has 13 residues. V lost 4 bases to trimming and J lost 3 bases, with 9 bases between them.